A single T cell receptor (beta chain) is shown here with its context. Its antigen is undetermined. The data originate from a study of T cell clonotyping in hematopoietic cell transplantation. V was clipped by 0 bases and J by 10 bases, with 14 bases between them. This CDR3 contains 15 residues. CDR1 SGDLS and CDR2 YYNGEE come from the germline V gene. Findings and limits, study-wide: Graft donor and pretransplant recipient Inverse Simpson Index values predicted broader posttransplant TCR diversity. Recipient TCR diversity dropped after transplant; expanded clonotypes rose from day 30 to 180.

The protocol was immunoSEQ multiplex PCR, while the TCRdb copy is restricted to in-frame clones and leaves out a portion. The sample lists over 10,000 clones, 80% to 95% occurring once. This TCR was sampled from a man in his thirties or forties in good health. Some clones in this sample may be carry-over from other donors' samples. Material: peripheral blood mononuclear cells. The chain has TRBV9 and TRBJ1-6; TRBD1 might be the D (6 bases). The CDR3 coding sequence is TGTGCCAGCAGCGTAGAGGGGGGGATTAACTCACCCCTCCACTTT. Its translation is CASSVEGGINSPLHF.